Below, one TCR beta chain is given with its context. The treatment denotes: preoperative locoregional IRX-2 cytokine immunotherapy. Patients received preoperative, locoregional IRX-2 cytokine immunotherapy in a phase Ib study. Measured with immunoSEQ multiplex PCR; TCRdb has only the in-frame clones, and not every one. The sample records some 35,000 clones, 80% to 90% being singletons. This sample is part of a study of preoperative IRX-2 immunotherapy in early breast cancer. Sequencing was performed on lymph node tissue, taken after IRX-2 immunotherapy. The receptor was isolated from a human donor with breast cancer.

CDR3 nucleotides: TGTGCCATCAGCCTCGACAGATACAATGAGCAGTTCTTC. Protein product: CAISLDRYNEQFF. This chain links TRBV6-8 with TRBJ2-1; D perhaps matches TRBD1 (5 bases). The germline CDR1 and CDR2 sequences are MNHGY and SAAAGT. Trimming removed 10 bases from V and 4 bases from J, with 14 bases in between. This CDR3 has 13 amino acids.